This TCR beta chain stems from a study of human T cells and chemical hapten exposure. Study observations and caveats: It should be noted that donors had alopecia, so their immune response may differ from healthy people's.

This clonotype was seen only a few times. Its antigen is still unknown. CDR3 length: 14 amino acids. CDR1 is DFQATT and CDR2 is SNEGSKA in the germline V gene (reference sequence). Trimming removed 1 base at V and 0 bases at J, with 4 bases between. TCRdb processed the RACE reads anew with MiXCR; each CDR3 protein has one entry. The sample holds about 89,000 distinct CDR3 sequences; approximately 9.9% are singletons and the top ten take less than 2.5%. Regarding time point: patch test 2, 6 weeks after DPC sensitization. Treatment noted: therapeutic diphenylcyclopropenone sensitization with weekly scalp DPC.

The receptor's source is a man aged 40-49 years with alopecia areata. Some clones in this sample may be carry-over from other donors' samples. V gene TRBV20-1 combines with J gene TRBJ2-6; no reliable D call. The sample here was whole blood, taken in connection with sensitization to the hapten diphenylcyclopropenone (DPC). Here the CDR3 reads CSARGSSGANVLTF. The CDR3 DNA reads as TGCAGTGCTAGAGGGAGCTCTGGGGCCAACGTCCTGACTTTC.